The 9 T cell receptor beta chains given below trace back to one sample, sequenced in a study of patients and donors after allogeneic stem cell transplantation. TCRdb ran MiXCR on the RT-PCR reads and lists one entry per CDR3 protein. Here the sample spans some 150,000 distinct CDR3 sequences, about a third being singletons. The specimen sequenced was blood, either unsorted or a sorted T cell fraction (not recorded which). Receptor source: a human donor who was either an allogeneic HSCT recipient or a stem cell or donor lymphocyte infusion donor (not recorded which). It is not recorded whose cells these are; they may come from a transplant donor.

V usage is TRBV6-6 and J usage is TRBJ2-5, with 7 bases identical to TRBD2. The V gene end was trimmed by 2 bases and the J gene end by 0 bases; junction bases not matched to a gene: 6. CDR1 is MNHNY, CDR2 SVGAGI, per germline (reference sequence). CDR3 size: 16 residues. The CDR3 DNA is TGTGCCAGCAGTTACAGCAGCGGGGCGTACCAAGAGACCCAGTACTTC. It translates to CASSYSSGAYQETQYF.

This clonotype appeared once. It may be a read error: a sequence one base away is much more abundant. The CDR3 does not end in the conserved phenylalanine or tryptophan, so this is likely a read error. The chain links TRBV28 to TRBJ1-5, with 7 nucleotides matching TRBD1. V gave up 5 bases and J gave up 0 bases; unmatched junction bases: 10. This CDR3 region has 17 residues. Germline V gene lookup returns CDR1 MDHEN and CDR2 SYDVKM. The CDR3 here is CASSPRDSLYSNQPQHL. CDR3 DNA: TGTGCCAGCAGTCCGAGGGACAGCCTATATAGCAATCAGCCCCAGCATTTG.

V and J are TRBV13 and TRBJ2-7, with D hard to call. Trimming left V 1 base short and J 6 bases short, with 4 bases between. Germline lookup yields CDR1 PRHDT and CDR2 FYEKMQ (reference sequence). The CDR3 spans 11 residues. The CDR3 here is CASSLDAEQYF. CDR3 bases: TGTGCCAGCAGCTTAGATGCCGAGCAGTACTTC.

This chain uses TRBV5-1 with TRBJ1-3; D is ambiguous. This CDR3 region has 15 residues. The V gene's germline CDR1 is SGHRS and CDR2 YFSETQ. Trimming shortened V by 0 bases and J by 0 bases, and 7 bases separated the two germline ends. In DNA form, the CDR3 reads TGCGCCAGCAGCTTGGATACCAGCTCTGGAAACACCATATATTTT. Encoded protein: CASSLDTSSGNTIYF.

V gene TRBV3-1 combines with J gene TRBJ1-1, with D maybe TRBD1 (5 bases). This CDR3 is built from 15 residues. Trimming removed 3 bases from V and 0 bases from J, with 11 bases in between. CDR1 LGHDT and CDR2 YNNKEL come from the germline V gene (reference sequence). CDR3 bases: TGTGCCAGCAGCCAGAGACAGTTTATGAACACTGAAGCTTTCTTT. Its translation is CASSQRQFMNTEAFF.

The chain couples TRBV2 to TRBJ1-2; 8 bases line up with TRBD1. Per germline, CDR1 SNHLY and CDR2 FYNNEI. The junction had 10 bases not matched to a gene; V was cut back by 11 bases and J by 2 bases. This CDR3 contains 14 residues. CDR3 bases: TGTGCCGGCGACCCCGACAGGGGCAACTATGGCTACACCTTC. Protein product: CAGDPDRGNYGYTF.

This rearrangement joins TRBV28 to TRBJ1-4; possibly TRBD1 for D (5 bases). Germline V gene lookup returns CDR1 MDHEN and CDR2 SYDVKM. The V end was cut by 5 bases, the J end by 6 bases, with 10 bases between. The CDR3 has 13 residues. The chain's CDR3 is CASSADRDEKLFF. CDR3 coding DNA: TGTGCCAGCAGTGCAGACAGAGATGAAAAACTGTTTTTT.

The CDR3 protein is CASSIDLFGAFF. DNA for the CDR3: TGTGCCAGTAGTATTGACCTGTTTGGAGCTTTCTTT. This rearrangement joins TRBV19 to TRBJ1-1; D remains unclear. CDR1 is LNHDA, CDR2 SQIVND, per germline (reference sequence). The CDR3 spans 12 residues. V gave up 3 bases and J gave up 10 bases, with 12 bases separating them.

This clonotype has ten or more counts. DNA of the CDR3: TGTGCCAGCAGTTTACTCTTCGGGGGCTACACCTTC. This codes for CASSLLFGGYTF. The chain uses TRBV28 and TRBJ1-2; D is undetermined. V lost 2 bases, J lost 8 bases, and 9 bases lay in between. The V gene's germline CDR1 is MDHEN and CDR2 SYDVKM. The CDR3 totals 12 residues.